The entry that follows covers one TCR beta chain sequence. This clone was observed a handful of times. The antigen it recognizes is unknown. No clone much larger than this one lies a single base away; base qualities are absent. The source of the sample is a study of T cell changes during pregnancy in multiple sclerosis (dated by TCRdb to the late 2010s). In terms of the full investigation: In women with multiple sclerosis, the researchers looked at how the T cell repertoire shifted as pregnancy progressed.

The library came from the immunoSEQ multiplex PCR assay. TCRdb retrieved this table from immuneACCESS and kept in-frame rearrangements only. Not all clones are present; in checked studies, unresolved V genes account for under half, and no reason is known for the remainder. In this sample the table shows 75,000 to 80,000 clones, 75% to 90% of which occur a single time. The top ten hold less than 2.5% of the sample. The CDR3 sequence holds 13 residues, the cysteine and phenylalanine included. The kept DNA is CDR3 alone, 39 bases in frame from the first base. V and J are truncated by 1 base and 1 base respectively, leaving an intervening sequence of 5 bases. The germline V gene supplies CDR1 SGDLS and CDR2 YYNGEE.

The sequence was obtained from a female donor with multiple sclerosis, enrolled in a pregnancy study. The sequencing here drew on peripheral blood, taken before pregnancy. This chain is built from TRBV9 and TRBJ1-1, with the D segment identity uncertain. The DNA sequence reads TGTGCCAGCAGCGTATCGGGGAACACTGAAGCTTTCTTT. Translated, this gives CASSVSGNTEAFF.